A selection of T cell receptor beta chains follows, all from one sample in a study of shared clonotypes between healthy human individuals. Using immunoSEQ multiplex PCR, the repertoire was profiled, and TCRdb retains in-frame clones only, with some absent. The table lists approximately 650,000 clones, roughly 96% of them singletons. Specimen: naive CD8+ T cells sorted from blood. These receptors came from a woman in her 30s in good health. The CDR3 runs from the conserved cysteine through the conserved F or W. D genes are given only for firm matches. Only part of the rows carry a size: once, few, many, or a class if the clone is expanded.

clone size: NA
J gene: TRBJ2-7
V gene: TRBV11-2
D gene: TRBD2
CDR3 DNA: TGTGCCAGCAGCTTAGCGCTAGCGGGAGCCTACGAGCAGTACTTC
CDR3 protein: CASSLALAGAYEQYF

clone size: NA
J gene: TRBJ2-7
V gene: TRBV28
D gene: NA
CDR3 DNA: TGTGCCAGCAGACCCCGATATTTGAGGGGGAGCTCCTACGAGCAGTACTTC
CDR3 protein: CASRPRYLRGSSYEQYF

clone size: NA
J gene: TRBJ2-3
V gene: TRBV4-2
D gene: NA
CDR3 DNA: TGTGCCAGCAGCCAAGACATCGGTCTCCCCAGCACAGATACGCAGTATTTT
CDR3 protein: CASSQDIGLPSTDTQYF

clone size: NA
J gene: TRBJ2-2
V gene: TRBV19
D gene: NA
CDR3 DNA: TGTGCCAGTAGTATAGACGGGACGTTCCGAATGAAGAACACCGGGGAGCTGTTTTTT
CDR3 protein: CASSIDGTFRMKNTGELFF

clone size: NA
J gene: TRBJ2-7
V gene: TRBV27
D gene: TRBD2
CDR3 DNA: TGTGCCAGCAGTCCCGGGGGAGGGCCTTACGAGCAGTACTTC
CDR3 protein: CASSPGGGPYEQYF

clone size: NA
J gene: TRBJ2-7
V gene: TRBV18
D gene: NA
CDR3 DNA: TGTGCCAGCTCACCTCGGGCAGAATCCTACGAGCAGTACTTC
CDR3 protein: CASSPRAESYEQYF

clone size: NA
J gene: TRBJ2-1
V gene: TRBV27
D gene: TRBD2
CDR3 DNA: TGTGCCAGCAGTATCGACGGGACTACAGCCTACAATGAGCAGTTCTTC
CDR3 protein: CASSIDGTTAYNEQFF

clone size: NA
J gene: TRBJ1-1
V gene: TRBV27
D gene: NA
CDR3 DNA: TGTGCCAGCAGTTTAACCGTGAACACTGAAGCTTTCTTT
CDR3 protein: CASSLTVNTEAFF

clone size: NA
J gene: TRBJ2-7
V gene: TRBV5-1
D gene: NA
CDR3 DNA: TGCGCCAGCAGCATAACAGGGACCGAGCAGTACTTC
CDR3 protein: CASSITGTEQYF

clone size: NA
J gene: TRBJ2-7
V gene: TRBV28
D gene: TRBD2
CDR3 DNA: TGTGCCAGCAGTTCCTCGGGAGCTAGCGGAACACTCCTTATCTACGAGCAGTACTTC
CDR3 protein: CASSSSGASGTLLIYEQYF

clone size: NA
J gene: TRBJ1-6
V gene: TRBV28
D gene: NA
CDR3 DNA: TGTGCCAGCAGTTTCGGGTTCGAGACCTCCTATAATTCACCCCTCCACTTT
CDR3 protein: CASSFGFETSYNSPLHF

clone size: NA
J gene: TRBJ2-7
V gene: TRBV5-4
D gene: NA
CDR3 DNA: TGTGCCAGCAGCTTTGGGAACGAGCAGTACTTC
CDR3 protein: CASSFGNEQYF

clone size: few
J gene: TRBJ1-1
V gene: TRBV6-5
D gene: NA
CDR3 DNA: TGTGCCAGCAGTTACGGCAGGAACACTGAAGCTTTCTTT
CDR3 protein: CASSYGRNTEAFF

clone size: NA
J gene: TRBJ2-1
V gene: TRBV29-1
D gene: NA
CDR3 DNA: TGCAGCGAGTTAGATCCCCATTTGGGTGAGCAGTTCTTC
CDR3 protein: CSELDPHLGEQFF

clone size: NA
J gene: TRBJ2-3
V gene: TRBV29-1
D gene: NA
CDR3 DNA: TGCAGCGTAAACGGCCCAACAGGGATATCCACAGATACGCAGTATTTT
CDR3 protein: CSVNGPTGISTDTQYF

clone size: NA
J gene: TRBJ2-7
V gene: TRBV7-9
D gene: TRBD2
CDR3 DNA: TGTGCCAGCAGCTTGGATAGCGGGCTAACCTACGAGCAGTACTTC
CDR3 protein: CASSLDSGLTYEQYF

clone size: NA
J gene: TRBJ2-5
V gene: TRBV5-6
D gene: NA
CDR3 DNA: TGTGCCAGCAGCTTGGTGGAGACCCAGTACTTC
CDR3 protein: CASSLVETQYF

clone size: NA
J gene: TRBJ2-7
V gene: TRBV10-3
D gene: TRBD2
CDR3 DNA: TGTGCCATCAGTGAGGGGCTAGCGGAAAGGTACGAGCAGTACTTC
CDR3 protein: CAISEGLAERYEQYF

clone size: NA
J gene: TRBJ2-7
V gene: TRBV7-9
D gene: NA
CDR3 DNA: TGTGCCAGCAGCGCGACAGAATACGAGCAGTACTTC
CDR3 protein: CASSATEYEQYF

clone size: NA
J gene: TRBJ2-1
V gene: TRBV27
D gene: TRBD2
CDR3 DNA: TGTGCCAGCAGTTTCTCAGCGGGAGAGTCCTACAATGAGCAGTTCTTC
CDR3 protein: CASSFSAGESYNEQFF

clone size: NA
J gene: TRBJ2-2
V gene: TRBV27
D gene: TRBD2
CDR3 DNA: TGTGCCAGCAGGACTAGCGGGAGGACCGGGGAGCTGTTTTTT
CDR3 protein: CASRTSGRTGELFF

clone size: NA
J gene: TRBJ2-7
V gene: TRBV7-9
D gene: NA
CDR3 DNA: TGTGCCAGCAGCCTGTGGGAGTCAGGCATCCACGAGCAGTACTTC
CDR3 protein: CASSLWESGIHEQYF

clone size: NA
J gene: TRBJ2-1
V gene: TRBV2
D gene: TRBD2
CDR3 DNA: TGTGCCAGCAGTGGGACTAGCGGGGAGGAATACAATGAGCAGTTCTTC
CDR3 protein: CASSGTSGEEYNEQFF

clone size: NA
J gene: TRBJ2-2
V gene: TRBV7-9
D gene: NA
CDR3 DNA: TGTGCCAGCACAAATCCGCAGGGGCACACCGGGGAGCTGTTTTTT
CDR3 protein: CASTNPQGHTGELFF

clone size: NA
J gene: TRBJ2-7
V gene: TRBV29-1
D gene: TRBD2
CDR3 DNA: TGCAGCGTTGAAGGGCTACTAGCGGGAGGTGATTACGAGCAGTACTTC
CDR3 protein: CSVEGLLAGGDYEQYF

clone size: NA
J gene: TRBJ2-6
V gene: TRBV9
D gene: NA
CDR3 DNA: TGTGCCAGCAGCGCGACAGGCACACCCTCTGGGGCCAACGTCCTGACTTTC
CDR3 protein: CASSATGTPSGANVLTF

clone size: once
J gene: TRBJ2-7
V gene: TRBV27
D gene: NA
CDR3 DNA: TGTGCCAGCAGTCCCATGGGGGTAGCCTACGAGCAGTACTTC
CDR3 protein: CASSPMGVAYEQYF

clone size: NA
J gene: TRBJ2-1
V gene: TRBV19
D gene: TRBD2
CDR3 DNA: TGTGCCAGTAGTATTAGCGGGATCGAGCAGTTCTTC
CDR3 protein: CASSISGIEQFF

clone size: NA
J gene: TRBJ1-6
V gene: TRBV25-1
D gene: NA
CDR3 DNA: TGTGCCAGCAGTGTGGGGGAGGCGTCACCCCTCCACTTT
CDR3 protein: CASSVGEASPLHF

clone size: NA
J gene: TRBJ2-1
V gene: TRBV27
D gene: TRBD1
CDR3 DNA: TGTGCCATCGGGGACAGGCTCTACAATGAGCAGTTCTTC
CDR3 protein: CAIGDRLYNEQFF

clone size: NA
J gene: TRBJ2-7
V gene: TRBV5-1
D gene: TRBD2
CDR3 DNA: TGCGCCAGCAGCTTGGTGCCGCGGGAGGGGTACGAGCAGTACTTC
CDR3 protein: CASSLVPREGYEQYF

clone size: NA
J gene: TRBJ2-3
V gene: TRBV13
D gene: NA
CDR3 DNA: TGTGCCAGCAGCTCCCGGGACACCAGCACAGATACGCAGTATTTT
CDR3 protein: CASSSRDTSTDTQYF

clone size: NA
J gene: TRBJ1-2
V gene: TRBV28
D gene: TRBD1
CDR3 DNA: TGTGCCAGCAGTGGAAGACAGGGGCCCAACTATGGCTACACCTTC
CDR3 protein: CASSGRQGPNYGYTF

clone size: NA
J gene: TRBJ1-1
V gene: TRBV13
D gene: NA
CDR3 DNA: TGTGCCAGCAGCTTATTGTTGAATGACCGCACTGAAGCTTTCTTT
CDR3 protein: CASSLLLNDRTEAFF

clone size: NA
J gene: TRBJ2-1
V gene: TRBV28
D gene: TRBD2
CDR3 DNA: TGTGCCAGCAGTTACAGACTAGCGGGAGGGCCTTTGTTCTTC
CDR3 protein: CASSYRLAGGPLFF

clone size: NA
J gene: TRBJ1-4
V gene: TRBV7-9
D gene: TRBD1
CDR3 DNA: TGTGCCAGCAGCATTACCGGGACAGTAACCGAAAAACTGTTTTTT
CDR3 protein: CASSITGTVTEKLFF

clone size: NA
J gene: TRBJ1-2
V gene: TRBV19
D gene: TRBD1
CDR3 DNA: TGTGCCAGTAGTCTTGGACAGGGACATCTCTATGGCTACACCTTC
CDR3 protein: CASSLGQGHLYGYTF

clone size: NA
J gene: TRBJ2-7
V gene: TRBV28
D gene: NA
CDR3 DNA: TGTGCCAGCAGTACCCGAAGCGAGCAGTACTTC
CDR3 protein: CASSTRSEQYF